The clone carrying this TCR beta chain occurred a few times. Its antigen is not identified. The junction had 14 bases not matched to a gene; V was cut back by 1 base and J by 6 bases. The germline V gene has CDR1 MGHRA and CDR2 YSYEKL. CDR3 length: 18 residues. The data were obtained in a study of PD-1 blockade in classical Hodgkin lymphoma. Study-wide findings and caveats: Complete responders entered with baseline diversity on par with newly diagnosed patients, the results showed.

The time point was: cycle 4 day 1 (C4D1), after less than seven weeks of nivolumab. All patients experienced relapse after autologous stem cell transplantation, and brentuximab vedotin exposure was variable. Profiling relied on immunoSEQ multiplex PCR, and the TCRdb table lists in-frame clones only, not all of them. Of about 41,000 clones in the sample, around two thirds were seen once. This chain connects TRBV4-1 to TRBJ2-3, with TRBD2 identical over 9 bases. Specimen: peripheral blood mononuclear cells (PBMCs), collected before the fourth cycle of nivolumab. The receptor's source is a human donor with classical Hodgkin lymphoma. This chain's CDR3 is CASSQGPGLAARHDTQYF. The DNA for the CDR3 is TGCGCCAGCAGCCAAGGCCCGGGACTAGCTGCCCGCCACGATACGCAGTATTTT.